Listed below are T cell receptor beta chains from one sample, sequenced in a study of technical replicates of blood from several donors. Assay: immunoSEQ multiplex PCR; the TCRdb copy retains only in-frame clones and omits some. The data contain roughly 15,000 clones, roughly 86% of them seen just once; the ten biggest clones take up approximately 10%. Sample: PBMCs. The receptor source for this set is a human donor in good health. CDR3s include the opening cysteine and the closing phenylalanine or tryptophan. Fields, in order: J gene, V gene, D gene, clone size, CDR3 protein, CDR3 DNA. D genes are given only for firm matches. Rows give clone size only sometimes, using once, few, many, or a class for an expanded clone.

TRBJ2-2 TRBV5-1 TRBD2 NA CASSLAAGGFTGELFF TGCGCCAGCAGCTTGGCGGCGGGAGGATTCACCGGGGAGCTGTTTTTT
TRBJ2-2 TRBV27 NA NA CASSLYLTGELFF TGTGCCAGCAGTTTATACCTAACCGGGGAGCTGTTTTTT
TRBJ2-1 TRBV12-5 TRBD2 few CASGLVRGLALGWRLNNEQFF TGTGCTAGTGGTTTGGTACGTGGACTAGCCCTGGGTTGGAGGTTGAACAATGAGCAGTTCTTC
TRBJ1-1 TRBV28 NA NA CASRRTANTEAFF TGTGCCAGCAGACGGACAGCGAACACTGAAGCTTTCTTT
TRBJ1-3 TRBV19 NA NA CASSIFLGSGNTIYF TGTGCCAGTAGTATCTTCCTCGGTTCTGGAAACACCATATATTTT
TRBJ1-2 TRBV6-5 NA NA CASSYSARGSSNGYTF TGTGCCAGCAGTTACTCGGCCAGGGGATCAAGTAATGGCTACACCTTC
TRBJ1-5 TRBV5-1 TRBD1 NA CASSLGQGGQPQHF TGCGCCAGCAGCTTGGGACAGGGGGGTCAGCCCCAGCATTTT
TRBJ2-5 TRBV6-5 TRBD2 NA CASSYSLAGLGETQYF TGTGCCAGCAGTTACTCCTTAGCGGGTTTGGGCGAGACCCAGTACTTC
TRBJ2-7 TRBV5-1 NA NA CASSLFGSYEQYF TGCGCCAGCAGCTTGTTCGGGTCCTACGAGCAGTACTTC
TRBJ2-7 TRBV30 NA NA CAARSSYEQYF TGTGCTGCCCGGAGCTCCTACGAGCAGTACTTC
TRBJ2-3 TRBV10-1 NA NA CASSEWGASTDTQYF TGCGCCAGCAGTGAGTGGGGCGCTAGCACAGATACGCAGTATTTT
TRBJ2-7 TRBV2 TRBD1 NA CASSEDRASYEQYF TGTGCCAGCAGTGAGGACAGGGCCTCCTACGAGCAGTACTTC
TRBJ1-1 TRBV18 NA few CASSPTAVNTEAFF TGTGCCAGCTCACCGACGGCGGTTAACACTGAAGCTTTCTTT
TRBJ2-7 TRBV14 TRBD1 once CASSLGTGRSGQYF TGTGCCAGCAGCCTCGGGACAGGACGTTCCGGGCAGTACTTC
TRBJ2-7 TRBV7-2 NA NA CASSLVRGLVYEQYF TGTGCCAGCAGCTTAGTTCGAGGGCTAGTCTACGAGCAGTACTTC
TRBJ2-1 TRBV10-3 TRBD2 NA CAISGAGLAVSSYNEQFF TGTGCCATCAGTGGCGCTGGACTAGCGGTTAGCTCCTACAATGAGCAGTTCTTC
TRBJ2-1 TRBV4-1 NA NA CASSQSPYNEQFF TGCGCCAGCAGCCAGAGCCCTTACAATGAGCAGTTCTTC
TRBJ1-1 TRBV5-6 TRBD1 NA CASSLADRGTEAFF TGTGCCAGCAGCTTGGCCGACAGGGGCACTGAAGCTTTCTTT
TRBJ2-7 TRBV7-9 NA NA CASSFGGEQYF TGTGCCAGCAGCTTCGGGGGCGAGCAGTACTTC
TRBJ2-7 TRBV30 TRBD2 NA CAWSVGGGNTYEQYF TGTGCCTGGAGTGTCGGGGGGGGGAACACCTACGAGCAGTACTTC
TRBJ2-3 TRBV14 NA NA CASSQDYSSTDTQYF TGTGCCAGCAGCCAAGATTACAGTAGCACAGATACGCAGTATTTT
TRBJ2-1 TRBV5-1 TRBD2 NA CASSLLAGGPKSRNEQFF TGCGCCAGCAGCTTACTAGCGGGAGGGCCAAAGAGTCGGAATGAGCAGTTCTTC
TRBJ2-3 TRBV29-1 TRBD1 NA CSVVKGATDTQYF TGCAGCGTTGTGAAGGGGGCCACAGATACGCAGTATTTT
TRBJ2-3 TRBV28 TRBD2 once CASSLERSGTFTDTQYF TGTGCCAGCAGTTTGGAGCGAAGCGGGACTTTCACAGATACGCAGTATTTT
TRBJ1-2 TRBV5-1 TRBD1 NA CASRGQGEGYTF TGCGCCAGCAGGGGACAGGGAGAAGGCTACACCTTC
TRBJ2-2 TRBV10-2 TRBD2 NA CASSDFGRPGELFF TGCGCCAGCAGTGACTTCGGGAGGCCCGGGGAGCTGTTTTTT
TRBJ2-7 TRBV4-2 TRBD2 NA CASSQIAGGGNEQYF TGTGCCAGCAGCCAGATAGCGGGAGGAGGCAACGAGCAGTACTTC
TRBJ2-3 TRBV10-2 TRBD1 NA CATTGVDTQYF TGCGCCACCACAGGGGTAGATACGCAGTATTTT
TRBJ2-7 TRBV5-8 NA NA CASKRREGAYEQYF TGTGCCAGCAAACGGAGAGAGGGGGCCTACGAGCAGTACTTC
TRBJ2-7 TRBV5-6 NA NA CASSLLAGGRSYEQYF TGTGCCAGCAGCTTGTTGGCGGGCGGGCGCTCCTACGAGCAGTACTTC
TRBJ1-2 TRBV27 TRBD1 NA CASSLRTGAIYGYTF TGTGCCAGCAGTTTGAGGACAGGGGCGATCTATGGCTACACCTTC
TRBJ2-3 TRBV5-1 TRBD2 NA CASSLGFGGGTDTQYF TGCGCCAGCAGCTTGGGATTCGGGGGGGGAACAGATACGCAGTATTTT
TRBJ2-6 TRBV6-1 NA NA CASSGGTTSGANVLTF TGTGCCAGCAGTGGCGGTACAACTTCTGGGGCCAACGTCCTGACTTTC
TRBJ2-2 TRBV18 NA NA CASSPLDSGELFF TGTGCCAGCTCACCCTTGGACTCCGGGGAGCTGTTTTTT
TRBJ2-3 TRBV27 NA NA CASRPLEDYTDTQYF TGTGCCAGCAGGCCACTGGAGGACTACACAGATACGCAGTATTTT
TRBJ2-1 TRBV7-2 NA NA CASSLGGGDSNEQFF TGTGCCAGCAGCTTAGGAGGGGGGGACTCCAATGAGCAGTTCTTC
TRBJ2-3 TRBV2 TRBD2 NA CATKAGAGTDTQYF TGTGCCACCAAAGCGGGAGCGGGCACAGATACGCAGTATTTT
TRBJ1-4 TRBV28 NA NA CASRGSLNEKLFF TGTGCCAGCAGGGGGAGCCTTAATGAAAAACTGTTTTTT
TRBJ2-5 TRBV6-1 NA NA CASSGGQPGQETQYF TGTGCCAGCAGTGGTGGACAGCCCGGCCAAGAGACCCAGTACTTC
TRBJ2-4 TRBV29-1 TRBD2 NA CSVASPRTSENIQYF TGCAGCGTCGCTTCCCCGAGGACTAGCGAAAACATTCAGTACTTC
TRBJ2-2 TRBV7-6 TRBD1 NA CASSSGTGPGELFF TGTGCCAGCAGCTCGGGGACAGGGCCCGGGGAGCTGTTTTTT
TRBJ2-1 TRBV2 NA NA CASSEVSGVNEQFF TGTGCCAGCAGTGAAGTATCCGGGGTCAATGAGCAGTTCTTC
TRBJ2-7 TRBV5-1 TRBD1 NA CASSSGQGQYF TGCGCCAGCAGCTCCGGACAGGGTCAGTACTTC
TRBJ1-1 TRBV21-1 NA once CAIPLGGGWLNTEAFF TGTGCCATCCCCTTAGGCGGAGGGTGGCTGAACACTGAAGCTTTCTTT
TRBJ2-7 TRBV13 TRBD1 NA CASSSDRGSYEQYF TGTGCCAGCAGCTCGGACAGGGGGAGCTACGAGCAGTACTTC
TRBJ2-1 TRBV7-9 NA NA CASSLLYNEQFF TGTGCCAGCAGCCTTCTATACAATGAGCAGTTCTTC
TRBJ2-2 TRBV11-2 TRBD2 NA CASSLDLREWYTGELFF TGTGCCAGCAGCTTAGATTTGCGGGAGTGGTACACCGGGGAGCTGTTTTTT
TRBJ1-4 TRBV7-9 NA once CASSNRVNEKLFF TGTGCCAGCAGCAACAGGGTTAATGAAAAACTGTTTTTT
TRBJ1-2 TRBV28 TRBD1 few CASTWDRLGSPGYTF TGTGCCAGCACCTGGGACAGGCTAGGGAGCCCGGGCTACACCTTC
TRBJ2-3 TRBV10-2 NA NA CASTGLGVAADTQYF TGCGCCAGCACCGGGTTGGGGGTAGCGGCAGATACGCAGTATTTT
TRBJ2-7 TRBV6-5 TRBD1 NA CASSRTGAYEQYF TGTGCCAGCAGCCGGACAGGGGCCTACGAGCAGTACTTC
TRBJ1-1 TRBV19 NA few CASSTRNTEAFF TGTGCCAGTAGTACGAGGAACACTGAAGCTTTCTTT
TRBJ1-4 TRBV28 NA NA CASSLRTPYNEKLFF TGTGCCAGCAGCCTTCGGACACCCTATAATGAAAAACTGTTTTTT